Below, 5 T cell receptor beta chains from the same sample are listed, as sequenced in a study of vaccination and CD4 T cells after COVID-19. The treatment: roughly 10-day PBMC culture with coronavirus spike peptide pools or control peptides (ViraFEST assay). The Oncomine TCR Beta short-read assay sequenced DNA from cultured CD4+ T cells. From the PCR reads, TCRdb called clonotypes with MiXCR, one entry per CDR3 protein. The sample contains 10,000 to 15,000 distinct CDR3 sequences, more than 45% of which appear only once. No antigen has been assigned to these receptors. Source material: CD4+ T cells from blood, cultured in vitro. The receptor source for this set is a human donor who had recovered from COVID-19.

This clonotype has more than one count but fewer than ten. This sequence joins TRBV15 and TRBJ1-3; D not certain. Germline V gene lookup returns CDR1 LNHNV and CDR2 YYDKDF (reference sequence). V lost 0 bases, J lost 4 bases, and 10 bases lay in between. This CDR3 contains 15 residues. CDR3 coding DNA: TGTGCCACCAGCAGAGAATATCGGAACGGAAACACCATATATTTT. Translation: CATSREYRNGNTIYF.

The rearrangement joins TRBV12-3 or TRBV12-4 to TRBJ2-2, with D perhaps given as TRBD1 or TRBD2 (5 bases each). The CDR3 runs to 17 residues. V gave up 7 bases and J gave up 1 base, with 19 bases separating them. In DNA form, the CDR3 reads TGTGCCAGCACTAACCCACGGGGACGACGGAACACCGGGGAGCTGTTTTTT. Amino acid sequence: CASTNPRGRRNTGELFF.

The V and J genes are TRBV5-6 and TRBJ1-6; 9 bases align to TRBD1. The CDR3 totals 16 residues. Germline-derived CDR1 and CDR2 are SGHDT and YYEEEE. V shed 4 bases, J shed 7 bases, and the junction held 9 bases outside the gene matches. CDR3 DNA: TGTGCCAGCAGCCCAGGGACAGGGAAGGCGAATTCACCCCTCCACTTT. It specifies CASSPGTGKANSPLHF.

The CDR3 sequence: CASTPGQGAKAAMGYTF. The CDR3 DNA follows: TGTGCCAGCACGCCGGGACAGGGGGCGAAGGCCGCGATGGGCTACACCTTC. V is TRBV27 and J is TRBJ1-2, with TRBD1 identical over 12 bases. J lost 8 bases, V lost 7 bases, and 17 bases had no gene match. The germline V gene encodes CDR1 MNHEY and CDR2 SMNVEV (reference sequence). The CDR3 has 17 amino acids.

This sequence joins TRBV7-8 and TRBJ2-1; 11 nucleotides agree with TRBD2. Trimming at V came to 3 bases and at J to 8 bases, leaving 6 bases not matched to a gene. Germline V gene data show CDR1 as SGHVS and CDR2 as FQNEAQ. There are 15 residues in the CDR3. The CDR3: CASSFVSSGRDEQFF. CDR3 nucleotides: TGTGCCAGCAGCTTCGTTAGTAGCGGGAGGGATGAGCAGTTCTTC.